These 26 T cell receptor beta chains originate from one sample sequenced in a study of glioma-infiltrating T cells after dendritic cell vaccination. Specified time point: after dendritic cell vaccination, including at tumor progression/relapse. Produced via immunoSEQ multiplex PCR; TCRdb's table is partial and in-frame only. The repertoire holds 90,000 to 95,000 clones, roughly 77% seen once, with approximately 2.1% in the top ten. The sample consisted of blood, taken after dendritic cell vaccination. Source of these receptors: a human donor with glioblastoma.

This clone was detected only once. The chain joins TRBV7-9 to TRBJ1-6; D might be TRBD1 (6 bases). Between the trimmed V and J ends, which lost 5 bases and 0 bases, there was a span of 11 bases. The CDR3 spans 16 residues. CDR1 SEHNR and CDR2 FQNEAQ come from the germline V gene (reference sequence). The CDR3 DNA reads as TGTGCCAGCAGCCCAGACAGGAGCTCCTATAATTCACCCCTCCACTTT. Protein: CASSPDRSSYNSPLHF.

The rearrangement uses TRBV5-1 and TRBJ2-2; the D gene is possibly TRBD1 (5 bases). V was shortened by 0 bases and J by 5 bases, with 5 bases between the two germline ends. Looked up from germline, CDR1 is SGHRS and CDR2 is YFSETQ. The CDR3 sequence is 13 residues long. In DNA form, the CDR3 reads TGCGCCAGCAGCTTGGGACAGACCGGGGAGCTGTTTTTT. Translation gives CASSLGQTGELFF. The full variable domain, completed using reference TRBV5-1 and TRBJ2-2, is KAGVTQTPRYLIKTRGQQVTLSCSPISGHRSVSWYQQTPGQGLQFLFEYFSETQRNKGNFPGRFSGRQFSNSRSEMNVSTLELGDSALYLCASSLGQTGELFFGEGSRLTVL.

In its sample, this clone was seen once. The chain carries TRBV27 and TRBJ2-6, with a tentative D call TRBD2 (5 bases). Trimming left V 6 bases short and J 2 bases short, with 5 bases between. The length of the CDR3 is 13 residues. Germline CDR1 is MNHEY and CDR2 is SMNVEV (reference sequence). The CDR3 DNA is TGTGCCAGCAGAGCGGCTGGGGCCAACGTCCTGACTTTC. Translated: CASRAAGANVLTF.

This clone was detected once. The chain links TRBV29-1 to TRBJ2-3, with 11 bases aligning to TRBD2. The V gene end was trimmed by 7 bases and the J gene end by 0 bases; junction bases not matched to a gene: 9. Per germline, CDR1 SQVTM and CDR2 ANQGSEA. There are 16 residues in the CDR3. The CDR3 is CSGVAGGPLSTDTQYF. Written as DNA, the CDR3 is TGCAGCGGTGTAGCGGGAGGGCCGCTAAGCACAGATACGCAGTATTTT.

CDR3 nucleotide sequence: TGTGCCAGTAGTACCCAGCGGGGGAGCACAGATACGCAGTATTTT. Residues: CASSTQRGSTDTQYF. The chain joins TRBV19 to TRBJ2-3; 8 bases match TRBD2. The CDR3 sequence is 15 residues long. Germline-derived CDR1 and CDR2 are LNHDA and SQIVND (reference sequence). V lost 4 bases and J lost 0; bases outside the gene matches: 3.

The chain is built from TRBV7-2 and TRBJ2-4, with D possibly being TRBD1 (6 bases). Germline V CDR1 and CDR2: SGHTA, FQGNSA. The CDR3 covers 16 residues. V was shortened by 3 bases and J by 6 bases, with 18 bases between the two germline ends. The CDR3 bases are TGTGCCAGCAGCTTGAACAGACGGTTAGGGGGAAACATTCAGTACTTC. This codes for CASSLNRRLGGNIQYF.

The genes are TRBV29-1 and TRBJ2-1; 7 bases line up with TRBD2. The germline CDR1 and CDR2 sequences are SQVTM and ANQGSEA. This CDR3 has 14 amino acids. J lost 0 bases, V lost 5 bases, and 4 bases had no gene match. The CDR3 here is CSVYGGSSYNEQFF. The CDR3 DNA follows: TGCAGCGTTTACGGCGGGAGCTCCTACAATGAGCAGTTCTTC.

The rearrangement joins TRBV5-4 to TRBJ1-2, with TRBD1 identical over 9 bases. The germline gives CDR1 SGHNT, CDR2 YYREEE (reference sequence). The J segment lost 7 bases and the V segment lost 0 bases, leaving 10 bases of the junction unmatched. The length of the CDR3 is 16 residues. The CDR3 DNA reads as TGTGCCAGCAGCTTGGGACAGGGGGTGGATAGATTTGGCTACACCTTC. Amino acids: CASSLGQGVDRFGYTF.

This chain joins TRBV2 and TRBJ2-7, with 8 bases identical to TRBD2. The ends lost 6 bases at V and 3 bases at J; junction bases unmatched: 7. Germline V gene data show CDR1 as SNHLY and CDR2 as FYNNEI. The CDR3 runs to 14 residues. The CDR3 coding sequence is TGTGCCAGCAGAGACCCAGGGACTAGCTACGAGCAGTACGTC. Translated: CASRDPGTSYEQYV.

This clone was counted at least ten times. The J gene is TRBJ2-2, the V gene TRBV2; 9 bases fit TRBD2. This CDR3 is built from 17 residues. V shed 1 base, J shed 7 bases, and the junction held 10 bases outside the gene matches. Per germline, CDR1 SNHLY and CDR2 FYNNEI. The DNA for the CDR3 is TGTGCCAGCAGTGAAGGTAGCGGGGGACTTATAGGCGGGGAGCTGTTTTTT. It codes for CASSEGSGGLIGGELFF.

The V call is TRBV7-9, the J call TRBJ1-6; TRBD1 matches 9 bases. CDR3 size: 14 residues. Germline V gives CDR1 SEHNR, CDR2 FQNEAQ (reference sequence). Losses at the gene ends were 4 bases for V and 10 bases for J; bases not matched to a gene: 5. The CDR3 nucleotides are TGTGCCAGCAGCTCGGGACAGGGAAACTCACCCCTCCACTTT. This translates into CASSSGQGNSPLHF.

This clone turned up a few times. This chain links TRBV4-1 with TRBJ2-7, with 8 bases identical to TRBD1. The CDR3 has 13 residues. V lost 3 bases to trimming and J lost 6 bases; unmatched junction nucleotides: 4. Germline loops: CDR1 MGHRA, CDR2 YSYEKL. This CDR3 reads CASSHQGAGEQYF. In DNA, the CDR3 is TGCGCCAGCAGCCACCAGGGGGCGGGCGAGCAGTACTTC.

The CDR3 protein is CASWPAGGHQFF. The CDR3 bases are TGTGCCAGCTGGCCAGCGGGGGGCCATCAGTTCTTC. V is TRBV2 and J is TRBJ2-1; 9 bases are shared with TRBD2. The CDR3 consists of 12 residues. V dropped 8 bases and J dropped 13; count of bases not matched to a gene: 9. Germline assignment: CDR1 SNHLY and CDR2 FYNNEI.

The genes are TRBV5-1 and TRBJ2-1; 12 bases map to TRBD2. CDR1 and CDR2 from the germline V gene are SGHRS and YFSETQ. The CDR3 has 12 amino acids. Trimming removed 9 bases from V and 7 bases from J; junction bases left unmatched: 2. DNA for the CDR3: TGCGCCACGGGGACTAGCGGGAATGAGCAGTTCTTC. It yields the protein CATGTSGNEQFF.

V gene TRBV19 combines with J gene TRBJ2-1; the match to TRBD2 covers 12 bases. V was pared by 6 bases and J by 16 bases, with 19 bases of the junction left unmatched. The germline V gene encodes CDR1 LNHDA and CDR2 SQIVND (reference sequence). The CDR3 runs to 16 residues. The CDR3 DNA is TGTGCCAGTAGGAGTACCCTTAGGACTAGCGGGGTGGGAGAATTCTTC. Amino acid sequence: CASRSTLRTSGVGEFF.

Within the sample, this clone is medium-sized (0.01 to 0.1%). The gene calls are TRBV6-6 and TRBJ2-2; D is possibly TRBD1 (6 bases). This CDR3 has 15 residues. Germline V gene sequence: CDR1 MNHNY, CDR2 SVGAGI (reference sequence). The V end was cut by 6 bases, the J end by 4 bases, with 15 bases between. CDR3 protein: CASSVYRESTGELFF. The CDR3 coding sequence is TGTGCCAGCAGCGTCTACAGGGAGAGCACCGGGGAGCTGTTTTTT.

In DNA, the CDR3 is TGTGCCAGTAGTAGACAGAAGGAGGGTAACTATGGCTACACCTTC. Its protein product is CASSRQKEGNYGYTF. V usage is TRBV19 and J usage is TRBJ1-2; perhaps TRBD1 as D (5 bases). Germline V gives CDR1 LNHDA, CDR2 SQIVND (reference sequence). CDR3 length: 15 residues. V dropped 4 bases and J dropped 1 base, with 13 bases sitting between them.

V usage is TRBV7-2 and J usage is TRBJ2-1; D perhaps matches TRBD2 (6 bases). V lost 9 bases and J lost 9, with 12 bases in between. CDR3 length: 11 amino acids. Germline V gives CDR1 SGHTA, CDR2 FQGNSA. The DNA for the CDR3 is TGTGCCAGTAGGGCGGGACCTGAGCAGTTCTTC. Translation gives CASRAGPEQFF.

This clone was detected once. This chain connects TRBV5-1 to TRBJ2-5; TRBD2 matches at 8 bases. There are 15 residues in the CDR3. J was trimmed by 4 bases and V by 0 bases; bases with no gene match: 5. Germline V CDR1 and CDR2: SGHRS, YFSETQ. Written as DNA, the CDR3 is TGCGCCAGCAGCTTGGCGTCGGGGGGGCCAGAGACCCAGTACTTC. It translates to CASSLASGGPETQYF.

The J gene is TRBJ2-7, the V gene TRBV6-1; no reliable D call. The CDR3 has 11 residues. Looked up from germline, CDR1 is MNHNS and CDR2 is SASEGT. V dropped 2 bases and J dropped 3 bases, with 2 bases sitting between them. The CDR3 loop is CASSELYEQYF. The CDR3 DNA is TGTGCCAGCAGTGAACTCTACGAGCAGTACTTC.

CDR3 DNA sequence: TGTGCCAGCAGCTCGAGACACCCCCAACTCGATACGCAGTATTTT. It specifies CASSSRHPQLDTQYF. The chain joins TRBV9 to TRBJ2-3; D unresolved. Germline CDR1 reads SGDLS; CDR2 reads YYNGEE. The CDR3 loop spans 15 amino acids. Trimming took 4 bases from V and 6 from J, leaving 18 bases between them. Complete variable domain (other parts from reference TRBV9 and TRBJ2-3): DSGVTQTPKHLITATGQRVTLRCSPRSGDLSVYWYQQSLDQGLQFLIQYYNGEERAKGNILERFSAQQFPDLHSELNLSSLELGDSALYFCASSSRHPQLDTQYFGPGTRLTVL.

The V and J genes are TRBV5-1 and TRBJ2-5; 8 bases line up with TRBD2. Unmatched junction bases numbered 14, after V lost 8 bases and J lost 2 bases. CDR1 is SGHRS, CDR2 YFSETQ, per germline. The CDR3 totals 16 residues. The CDR3, as DNA: TGCGCCAGTACAATAGACGGACTAGCCTTTCAAGAGACCCAGTACTTC. It specifies CASTIDGLAFQETQYF.

The rearrangement uses TRBV6-5 and TRBJ2-2; 11 bases align to TRBD1. The CDR3 runs 15 residues. J lost 4 bases, V lost 6 bases, and 4 bases had no gene match. Germline loops: CDR1 MNHEY, CDR2 SVGAGI. This chain's CDR3 is CASSLDRGRTGELFF. DNA of the CDR3: TGTGCCAGCAGCCTGGACAGGGGGCGCACCGGGGAGCTGTTTTTT.

This clone was observed a handful of times. The chain employs TRBV5-1 and TRBJ2-7; no clear D. The germline gives CDR1 SGHRS, CDR2 YFSETQ. Trimming took 6 bases from V and 1 from J, leaving 14 bases between them. The CDR3 consists of 14 residues. CDR3 protein: CASKVGSQSYEQYF. In nucleotides, the CDR3 is TGCGCCAGCAAAGTTGGTAGCCAATCCTACGAGCAGTACTTC.

The J gene is TRBJ2-1, the V gene TRBV2; perhaps TRBD2 as D (7 bases). V shed 8 bases and J shed 7 bases, with 21 bases lying between them. The CDR3 contains 15 residues. The V gene's germline CDR1 is SNHLY and CDR2 FYNNEI. The CDR3 region is CASYEGGYMVNEQFF. The CDR3 region has the DNA TGTGCCAGCTATGAGGGGGGGTATATGGTGAATGAGCAGTTCTTC. Full variable domain (missing parts from reference TRBV2 and TRBJ2-1): EPEVTQTPSHQVTQMGQEVILRCVPISNHLYFYWYRQILGQKVEFLVSFYNNEISEKSEIFDDQFSVERPDGSNFTLKIRSTKLEDSAMYFCASYEGGYMVNEQFFGPGTRLTVL.

The chain is built from TRBV7-6 and TRBJ2-2, with D possibly TRBD2 on 5 matching bases. The germline V gene has CDR1 SGHVS and CDR2 FNYEAQ. The V gene lost 2 bases and the J gene lost 2 bases, with 12 bases spanning the gap. This CDR3 has 16 amino acids. CDR3 in amino acids: CASSLFGLPNTGELFF. The CDR3 DNA follows: TGTGCCAGCAGCTTATTCGGACTTCCTAACACCGGGGAGCTGTTTTTT.